The rows below give T cell receptor beta chains drawn from one sample of a study of T-cell reconstitution after alpha-beta-depleted transplantation in children. TCRdb ran MiXCR on the PCR reads and lists one entry per CDR3 protein. Of roughly 350,000 distinct CDR3 sequences listed, 10% to 13% are singletons. This specimen was PBMCs from the stem cell graft donor, taken from the stem cell graft. All receptors derive from a human donor who donated a stem cell graft to a child with acute lymphoblastic leukemia. Both conserved end residues are part of each CDR3. The D gene is left open where the match is weak. The size field is filled for only some rows; it gives once, few, many or a size class.

d_gene	abundance	len	v_gene	j_gene	CDR3nt	CDR3aa
TRBD1	NA	14	TRBV11-1	TRBJ2-2	TGTGCCAGCAGCTTACTACAGGGGGCCGGGGAGCTGTTTTTT	CASSLLQGAGELFF
NA	NA	15	TRBV7-9	TRBJ2-3	TGTGCCAGCATACTCGTAGGGAATACCGCAGATACGCAGTATTTT	CASILVGNTADTQYF
NA	many	13	TRBV11-2	TRBJ2-1	TGTGCCAGCAGCTCTCCGAAGTACAATGAGCAGTTCTTC	CASSSPKYNEQFF
TRBD1	NA	15	TRBV5-1	TRBJ1-2	TGCGCCAGCAGCTTGGCCACAGGGGGCTTGAATGGCTACACCTTC	CASSLATGGLNGYTF
NA	many	15	TRBV20-1	TRBJ1-1	TGCAGTGCTAGAGTCTGGGGGCCCAGGGGCACTGAAGCTTTCTTT	CSARVWGPRGTEAFF
TRBD2	NA	14	TRBV7-2	TRBJ2-7	TGTGCCAGCAGCTTAGGGGAGGGTCCCTACGAGCAGTACTTC	CASSLGEGPYEQYF
TRBD2	NA	15	TRBV7-2	TRBJ2-7	TGTGCCAGCAGCTTAGCGGCTAGCGGGAGACACGAGCAGTACTTC	CASSLAASGRHEQYF
TRBD1	NA	14	TRBV5-1	TRBJ1-2	TGCGCCAGCAGCCAAGGACAGGGGATCTATGGCTACACCTTC	CASSQGQGIYGYTF
NA	NA	15	TRBV5-4	TRBJ1-5	TGTGCCAGCAGCTTATGGGGCGTTAGCAATCAGCCCCAGCATTTT	CASSLWGVSNQPQHF
TRBD2	many	16	TRBV3-1	TRBJ2-1	TGTGCCAGCAGCGAAACATTACTAGCGGGAGAAGGCGAGCAGTTCTTC	CASSETLLAGEGEQFF
NA	NA	15	TRBV5-1	TRBJ2-2	TGCGCCAGCAGCTTGGATCCAGGGCGGGACGGGGAGCTGTTTTTT	CASSLDPGRDGELFF
NA	few	13	TRBV29-1	TRBJ2-7	TGCAGCGTTGAAGATGGACAGAAGTACGAGCAGTACTTC	CSVEDGQKYEQYF
NA	few	14	TRBV7-2	TRBJ1-1	TGTGCCAGCAGCTTAAGTTTTGGTAACACTGAAGCTTTCTTT	CASSLSFGNTEAFF
NA	many	12	TRBV5-1	TRBJ2-3	TGCGCCAGCAGCCCTAACAGGGATACGCAGTATTTT	CASSPNRDTQYF
TRBD1	few	13	TRBV5-1	TRBJ1-2	TGCGCCAGCAGCTTCCTAGGACAGGGAAGTTCTACCTTC	CASSFLGQGSSTF
NA	few	15	TRBV6-1	TRBJ2-2	TGTGCCAGCATCCCTCTCGCTAGCTGGCCCGGGGAGCTGTTTTTT	CASIPLASWPGELFF
NA	many	11	TRBV5-1	TRBJ2-7	TGCGCCAACCAGGACCACTACGAGCAGTACTTC	CANQDHYEQYF
NA	few	14	TRBV27	TRBJ2-2	TGTGCCAGCAGTTTATGGCCCGAAGACGGGGAGCTGTTTTTT	CASSLWPEDGELFF